These 28 T cell receptor beta chains share one sample of origin, sequenced in a study of cytomegalovirus exposure and HLA in healthy donors. PCR used 60 Vbeta primers and 13 Jbeta primers. Here immunoSEQ multiplex PCR was the method, and the copy in TCRdb shows in-frame clones only, minus some. This repertoire shows 200,000 to 250,000 clones, around 80% found once; its top ten account for 2.7%. The source material was PBMCs. The receptors were gathered from a woman aged 55-69 years in good health and CMV-seropositive.

The V and J genes are TRBV29-1 and TRBJ2-3; TRBD2 aligns across 11 bases. CDR1 and CDR2 from the germline V gene are SQVTM and ANQGSEA. The CDR3 totals 15 residues. Germline trimming cut 7 bases from V and 0 bases from J; bases unmatched to any gene: 6. The CDR3 DNA follows: TGCAGCGACGGACTAGCGGGTACTAGCACAGATACGCAGTATTTT. Encoded protein: CSDGLAGTSTDTQYF.

This clone showed up just a few times. This chain uses TRBV11-2 with TRBJ2-7, with D tentatively TRBD2 (5 bases). V lost 1 base, J lost 6 bases, and 10 bases lay in between. Germline V CDR1 and CDR2: SGHAT, FQNNGV. CDR3 length equals 13 residues. CDR3 nucleotide sequence: TGTGCCAGCAGCTTAGCGGGATCGGGCGAGCAGTACTTC. Its translation is CASSLAGSGEQYF. Drawing the rest from reference TRBV11-2 and TRBJ2-7, the complete variable domain is EAGVAQSPRYKIIEKRQSVAFWCNPISGHATLYWYQQILGQGPKLLIQFQNNGVVDDSQLPKDRFSAERLKGVDSTLKIQPAKLEDSAVYLCASSLAGSGEQYFGPGTRLTVT.

The genes are TRBV5-1 and TRBJ2-3; D possibly corresponds to TRBD2 (6 bases). The CDR3 runs 15 residues. V was trimmed by 1 base and J by 6 bases, leaving 15 bases between them. Germline loops: CDR1 SGHRS, CDR2 YFSETQ. DNA of the CDR3: TGCGCCAGCAGCTTGTTGCTAAAGGGAGGCGATACGCAGTATTTT. Translated, it gives CASSLLLKGGDTQYF.

The rearrangement joins TRBV7-7 to TRBJ2-7; 7 nucleotides match TRBD2. Looked up from germline, CDR1 is SSHAT and CDR2 is FNYEAQ (reference sequence). The V segment lost 5 bases and the J segment 7 bases; nucleotides outside the gene matches: 5. This CDR3 comprises 12 residues. The CDR3 loop reads CASSMERGEQYF. The CDR3 coding sequence is TGTGCCAGCAGCATGGAGCGGGGAGAGCAGTACTTC.

The CDR3 sequence: CASSPSDTSGNTIYF. The CDR3 nucleotides read TGTGCCAGCAGCCCCTCCGACACCTCTGGAAACACCATATATTTT. The chain joins TRBV7-6 to TRBJ1-3; unclear D gene. Per the germline V gene, CDR1 is SGHVS and CDR2 is FNYEAQ. The CDR3 totals 15 residues. With 5 bases removed from V and 0 bases from J, the gap between germline ends came to 11 bases.

The chain links TRBV28 to TRBJ2-7; 8 bases line up with TRBD1. This CDR3 spans 13 amino acids. With V trimmed by 7 bases and J by 4 bases, 6 bases remained unmatched. The germline V gene has CDR1 MDHEN and CDR2 SYDVKM. The CDR3 loop reads CASTRTGSYEQYF. The CDR3 region has the DNA TGTGCCAGCACCCGGACAGGGTCTTACGAGCAGTACTTC.

This clone was seen only a few times. The chain has TRBV7-3 and TRBJ1-1; D not certain. Germline V lookup: CDR1 SGHTA, CDR2 FQGTGA. This CDR3 is built from 13 residues. V was pared by 2 bases and J by 5 bases, with 9 bases between. CDR3 sequence (DNA): TGTGCCAGCAGCTTACTGCCCGGGACTGAAGCTTTCTTT. This codes for CASSLLPGTEAFF.

This chain uses TRBV7-9 with TRBJ1-5; tentative D call: TRBD1 (5 bases). Trimming stripped 0 bases from V and 6 bases from J, with 12 bases between. The CDR3 is made up of 15 amino acids. From germline, CDR1 is SEHNR and CDR2 FQNEAQ (reference sequence). The CDR3: CASSLASVGGQPQHF. CDR3 DNA sequence: TGTGCCAGCAGCTTAGCGTCAGTGGGGGGTCAGCCCCAGCATTTT.

The chain recombines TRBV5-1 with TRBJ2-5, with D uncertain. V was cut by 1 base and J by 2 bases, with 12 bases left in between. Per the germline V gene, CDR1 is SGHRS and CDR2 is YFSETQ. This CDR3 region has 15 residues. CDR3 coding DNA: TGCGCCAGCAGCTTGAATCCGGGTATTCAAGAGACCCAGTACTTC. Residues: CASSLNPGIQETQYF.

The rearrangement uses TRBV7-2 and TRBJ2-3; TRBD1 might be the D (7 bases). CDR3 size: 14 residues. Per germline, CDR1 SGHTA and CDR2 FQGNSA. Trimming cost V 6 bases and J 2 bases, with 12 bases left between them. The CDR3 spells CASRRDRSTDTQYF. CDR3 bases: TGTGCCAGCAGGCGGGACAGATCCACAGATACGCAGTATTTT.

CDR3 residues: CASSPHDRATGNTIYF. In DNA, the CDR3 is TGTGCCAGCAGTCCCCACGACAGGGCAACAGGAAACACCATATATTTT. The chain carries TRBV6-6 and TRBJ1-3, with TRBD1 matching 7 bases. This CDR3 has 16 residues. Germline values: CDR1 MNHNY, CDR2 SVGAGI (reference sequence). V dropped 5 bases and J dropped 4; count of bases not matched to a gene: 11.

V is TRBV11-3 and J is TRBJ2-3; 8 bases are shared with TRBD1. J lost 5 bases, V lost 3 bases, and 4 bases had no gene match. Germline V gene sequence: CDR1 SGHNT, CDR2 YENEEA. The CDR3 runs 14 residues. Written as DNA, the CDR3 is TGTGCCAGCAGCTTCAGGGGGCAGGGAGATACGCAGTATTTT. This encodes CASSFRGQGDTQYF.

The rearrangement joins TRBV6-5 to TRBJ1-4; D not certain. This CDR3 region has 13 residues. The V end was cut by 0 bases, the J end by 13 bases, with 12 bases between. Germline CDR1 reads MNHEY; CDR2 reads SVGAGI. CDR3 loop: CASSYSGREVLFF. DNA of the CDR3: TGTGCCAGCAGTTACTCTGGGAGGGAAGTACTGTTTTTT.

The genes are TRBV7-2 and TRBJ2-5; 11 bases line up with TRBD1. Germline lookup yields CDR1 SGHTA and CDR2 FQGNSA. V lost 6 bases to trimming and J lost 5 bases; unmatched junction nucleotides: 5. This CDR3 comprises 14 residues. The CDR3 nucleotides are TGTGCCAGCAGTAGGGACAGGGGGAGTGAGACCCAGTACTTC. Protein product: CASSRDRGSETQYF.

Here the CDR3 reads CASSSSGGAAYNEQFF. The CDR3 DNA follows: TGTGCCAGCAGTTCTAGCGGGGGGGCTGCTTACAATGAGCAGTTCTTC. This rearrangement joins TRBV27 to TRBJ2-1; 12 bases fit TRBD2. Losses at the gene ends were 4 bases for V and 4 bases for J; bases not matched to a gene: 5. The germline gives CDR1 MNHEY, CDR2 SMNVEV (reference sequence). This CDR3 comprises 16 residues.

The chain joins TRBV6-6 to TRBJ2-2; the D gene is possibly TRBD2 (6 bases). Per the germline V gene, CDR1 is MNHNY and CDR2 is SVGAGI (reference sequence). This CDR3 has 15 residues. Between the trimmed V and J ends, which lost 9 bases and 2 bases, there was a span of 16 bases. CDR3 sequence reads: CASTGLSANTGELFF. In DNA form, the CDR3 reads TGTGCCAGTACGGGACTTTCGGCTAACACCGGGGAGCTGTTTTTT.

This chain uses TRBV15 with TRBJ1-2, with D tentatively TRBD1 (6 bases). V was clipped by 0 bases and J by 6 bases, with 14 bases between them. CDR1 and CDR2 (germline): LNHNV, YYDKDF (reference sequence). This CDR3 region has 15 residues. The CDR3 reads CATSRDLSGDNGYTF. The CDR3 coding sequence is TGTGCCACCAGCAGAGATCTTTCAGGGGATAATGGCTACACCTTC.

V is TRBV7-2 and J is TRBJ2-5; weak D call: TRBD2 (5 bases). Germline CDR1 reads SGHTA; CDR2 reads FQGNSA. Trimming took off 5 bases at V and 5 bases at J, with 12 bases between the two ends. The CDR3 length is 13 residues. CDR3 in amino acids: CASSTQWRETQYF. DNA of the CDR3: TGTGCCAGCAGCACCCAATGGAGGGAGACCCAGTACTTC. The entire variable domain, with the rest obtained from reference TRBV7-2 and TRBJ2-5, is as follows: GAGVSQSPSNKVTEKGKDVELRCDPISGHTALYWYRQSLGQGLEFLIYFQGNSAPDKSGLPSDRFSAERTGGSVSTLTIQRTQQEDSAVYLCASSTQWRETQYFGPGTRLLVL.

This clone has just a few counts. V is TRBV5-4 and J is TRBJ2-7, with 8 positions matching TRBD2. Germline trimming cut 4 bases from V and 3 bases from J; bases unmatched to any gene: 15. CDR1 is SGHNT, CDR2 YYREEE, per germline (reference sequence). This CDR3 has 17 amino acids. Here the CDR3 DNA reads TGTGCCAGCAGCCAGAGCGGGGGAGGCAGAGTTGACTACGAGCAGTACTTC. Translation: CASSQSGGGRVDYEQYF. Full variable domain (outside the CDR3, taken from reference TRBV5-4 and TRBJ2-7): ETGVTQSPTHLIKTRGQQVTLRCSSQSGHNTVSWYQQALGQGPQFIFQYYREEENGRGNFPPRFSGLQFPNYSSELNVNALELDDSALYLCASSQSGGGRVDYEQYFGPGTRLTVT.

V is TRBV7-6 and J is TRBJ2-3; TRBD2 aligns across 13 bases. This CDR3 contains 16 residues. V shed 5 bases, J shed 8 bases, and the junction held 10 bases outside the gene matches. The germline V gene has CDR1 SGHVS and CDR2 FNYEAQ. DNA for the CDR3: TGTGCCAGCAGCCGTTCACTAGCGGGAGGGCCGGGTACGCAGTATTTT. It translates to CASSRSLAGGPGTQYF.

This clone was counted between two and nine times. This chain links TRBV4-2 with TRBJ2-1, with a weak D call TRBD2 (5 bases). V was trimmed by 4 bases and J by 6 bases, leaving 16 bases between them. The CDR3 totals 15 residues. Germline V gene sequence: CDR1 LGHNA, CDR2 YNFKEQ. CDR3: CASSPLEGEVNEQFF. CDR3 DNA: TGTGCCAGCAGCCCCCTTGAGGGAGAGGTCAATGAGCAGTTCTTC.

The genes are TRBV10-3 and TRBJ1-2; D ambiguous. There are 13 residues in the CDR3. Germline V lookup: CDR1 ENHRY, CDR2 SYGVKD. V lost 3 bases and J 3 bases, leaving 8 bases between the germline ends. The CDR3 sequence is CAISEGDDYGYTF. The CDR3 nucleotides are TGTGCCATCAGTGAAGGAGACGACTATGGCTACACCTTC.

This clone was seen a few times. The chain employs TRBV10-3 and TRBJ2-7, with a possible D match to TRBD2 (7 bases). Trimming took 6 bases from V and 5 from J, leaving 20 bases between them. The CDR3 sequence is 15 residues long. Germline CDR1 is ENHRY and CDR2 is SYGVKD. The DNA of the CDR3 is TGTGCCATCAGACCCACGGGGGGCACTTTAGACGAGCAGTACTTC. Its protein product is CAIRPTGGTLDEQYF.

This chain uses TRBV5-4 with TRBJ2-1; 11 bases line up with TRBD2. Germline trimming cut 6 bases from V and 4 bases from J; bases unmatched to any gene: 6. The CDR3 covers 15 residues. CDR1 is SGHNT, CDR2 YYREEE, per germline (reference sequence). The CDR3, as DNA: TGTGCCAGCACCCCGACTAGCGGGACTTACAATGAGCAGTTCTTC. It translates to CASTPTSGTYNEQFF.

This clone occurred a few times. The V call is TRBV6-1, the J call TRBJ1-3; D is uncertain. The CDR3 covers 13 residues. V was cut by 2 bases and J by 3 bases, with 5 bases left in between. CDR1 MNHNS and CDR2 SASEGT come from the germline V gene. This CDR3 is CASSEIDGNTIYF. CDR3 DNA: TGTGCCAGCAGTGAAATAGATGGAAACACCATATATTTT.

This clone is a singleton in its sample. The chain carries TRBV6-1 and TRBJ1-3; 8 positions agree with TRBD1. Germline V lookup: CDR1 MNHNS, CDR2 SASEGT. The CDR3 extends over 14 amino acids. The junction had 8 bases not matched to a gene; V was cut back by 9 bases and J by 4 bases. The CDR3 DNA reads as TGTGCCAGTGGACAGGGAACGAGAGGAAACACCATATATTTT. It yields the protein CASGQGTRGNTIYF.

The CDR3 here is CASSPLLSGGSTDTQYF. Here the CDR3 DNA reads TGTGCCAGCTCACCGCTACTCAGCGGGGGGTCCACAGATACGCAGTATTTT. This chain links TRBV18 with TRBJ2-3; TRBD2 agrees at 9 bases. The J segment lost 2 bases and the V segment lost 3 bases, leaving 9 bases of the junction unmatched. The CDR3 runs 17 residues. Per germline, CDR1 KGHSH and CDR2 LQKENI.

This clone was seen just once. The rearrangement uses TRBV5-5 and TRBJ1-2; D perhaps matches TRBD1 (6 bases). The CDR3 loop spans 14 amino acids. Trimming removed 3 bases at V and 2 bases at J, with 11 bases between. Per germline, CDR1 SGHKS and CDR2 YYEKEE (reference sequence). The CDR3 region is CASSYRDTNYGYTF. The DNA for the CDR3 is TGTGCCAGCAGCTACCGGGACACCAACTATGGCTACACCTTC.